Described below is a single T cell receptor (beta chain) sequence and its context. The specificity of this receptor is unknown. Per-base qualities were not stored, and no clone one base away is much larger. The data are from a study of shared clonotypes between healthy human individuals (dated by TCRdb to 2019 to 2021). Regarding the complete study: The cohort comprised a couple of women and a few men aged 18 to 49 years. Per donor, three plates each were used for CD4 naive and CD4 memory, two for CD8 naive, and one for CD8 memory. To estimate repertoire size and how much clonotypes are shared between individuals, the study performed deep sequencing of blood TCR repertoires from a few healthy adults. Different laboratories and diverse techniques were used to prepare libraries and sequence TCR repertoires, to increase sequencing depth and limit assay-specific biases. Each donor's leukapheresis produced roughly between about 0.8 and 10 billion PBMCs.

Using the deep immunoSEQ assay, TCR CDR3 regions were amplified from genomic DNA by multiplex PCR. For each cell subset, the extracted genomic DNA was distributed evenly across all wells of several immunoSEQ 96-well plates, and each plate served as one replicate. For sorted subsets, each replicate PCR was loaded with about 0.2 ug genomic DNA, equivalent to 30,000 or so T cell genomes. Purified libraries were quantified with a Qubit 3.0 fluorometer, sized on a Bioanalyzer 2100, and re-quantified with the KAPA Library Quantification kit. Every immunoSEQ 96-well plate was sequenced on a separate single-read 150-cycle Illumina NextSeq 550 flow cell. In the paper's pipeline: The immunoSEQ output contained only junctional sequences without quality scores, so filtering could not match that applied to full-length reads. To assign V/J genes and CDR3, sequences were annotated using PyIR, a Python wrapper for IgBLAST v1.9, with IMGT germline references. Any read was removed if the V/J assignment was weak (E-value above 1e-6), the CDR3 was missing, or the read contained stop codons, out-of-frame junctions, or ambiguous translated residues. A V3J clonotype was defined by an identical inferred V gene, J gene, and CDR3 amino acid sequence. Percentage overlap between repertoires was computed as shared unique clonotypes divided by the size of the smaller repertoire. Three approaches were used to assess repertoire richness: RTK rarefaction, the Chao1 estimator, and Recon v2.1 estimates of unobserved clonotypes. For all TCRbeta clonotypes obtained by the gDNA method from a few donors, generation probabilities were computed with OLGA. The source is immuneACCESS, and TCRdb retained only in-frame sequences with V and J called. Part of the clones is not carried over; for the studies checked, unresolved V genes explain less than half of this, and the remainder is unexplained. The V and J calls and clone size come from that table; D and trimming were worked out from the DNA. In all, the sample holds 2 million to 2.5 million clones, and more than 85% of those were seen once. 0.39% of the sample lies in the top ten.

From the cysteine up to the phenylalanine, the CDR3 has a length of 14 residues. The CDR3 DNA has 42 bases and is translated from base 1. The germline ends are 8 bases apart after V is trimmed by 4 bases and J by 0 bases. CDR1 and CDR2, per the germline V gene, are KGHSH and LQKENI. The paper's findings and limits, for the study overall: Even with the large sequencing depth, rarefaction of the sorted-subset datasets indicated that sequencing was incomplete. Only blood was sampled, and tissue TCR repertoires likely differ from those in blood. The genetic and exposure-history diversity represented was limited by the small number of donors. Clonotypes shared by all four sorted-subset donors showed higher generation probabilities than non-shared clonotypes. Across a few donors, approximately 4.9% of naive CD4, 3% to 4% of naive CD8, under 2.5% of memory CD4, and around 0.4% of memory CD8 clonotypes were shared. Estimated clonotype richness was generally larger for naive than for memory subsets. Pairwise subsampling led to the expectation that sequencing depth would affect the degree of clonotype sharing among donors.

Healthy HIV-negative adults with no recently reported acute infections or vaccinations were included as donors. Every donor was a Caucasian adult living in Nashville, Tennessee, USA. Magnetic negative selection was used to enrich CD4+ T cells, after which naive cells were positively selected on CD45RA and the negative fraction became the memory subset. After blood collection by leukapheresis, PBMCs were isolated using Ficoll-Histopaque density gradient centrifugation and then cryopreserved in the vapor phase of liquid nitrogen. Analytical flow cytometry was used to check the purity and quantity of every magnetically sorted T cell population. Each sorted fraction had its genomic DNA isolated and then quantified by UV absorbance on a Nanodrop 2000c.

The rearranged chain carries TRBV18 and TRBJ2-3, with the D gene call left open. Material for sequencing was naive CD4+ T cells from PBMCs. The sample's cell subset or site label, in plain terms: CD45RA+ positively selected. The receptor was isolated from a man aged 18 to 29 in good health. Some clones in this sample may be carry-over from other donors' samples. The CDR3 region: CASSRSTSTDTQYF. The DNA sequence is TGTGCCAGCTCACGCTCGACTAGCACAGATACGCAGTATTTT.